This record concerns one T cell receptor beta chain sequence. Here immunoSEQ multiplex PCR was the method, and the copy in TCRdb shows in-frame clones only, minus some. The sample shows some 390,000 clones, over 75% of them seen only once. The data belong to a study of blood T cell repertoires in COVID-19. Study-level background: COVID-19 samples, acute and convalescent, were from the United States, Italy and Spain. The analysed material was cDNA or gDNA that came from T cells, B-cell-depleted T cells, or PBMCs.

V dropped 6 bases and J dropped 1 base, with 9 bases sitting between them. This CDR3 has 14 residues. Germline V gene lookup returns CDR1 MNHEY and CDR2 SVGEGT. Seattle-derived patients entered the study during active infection and were followed longitudinally. The source of this sequence is a woman aged 60-75 years with COVID-19, enrolled during active disease. The sequenced sample consisted of peripheral blood. The chain couples TRBV6-2 or TRBV6-3 to TRBJ2-2; no firm D call. The CDR3 is CASSPSGNTGELFF. The CDR3 DNA reads as TGTGCCAGCAGCCCGAGTGGGAACACCGGGGAGCTGTTTTTT.